This passage covers 8 T cell receptor beta chains from one sample sequenced in a study of shared clonotypes between healthy human individuals. Some clones are missing from TCRdb's copy, which holds only in-frame ones; the method was immunoSEQ multiplex PCR. In the table there are about 1.5 million clones, 98% of which are singletons. Specimen: naive CD4+ T cells sorted from blood. Subset defined: CD45RA+ positively selected. These receptors were taken from a man aged 30-40 years in good health.

Note on this clone: This CDR3 is also generated by other DNA sequences in the sample. The chain recombines TRBV5-5 with TRBJ2-3; D unclear. Germline loops: CDR1 SGHKS, CDR2 YYEKEE (reference sequence). The V gene lost 2 bases and the J gene lost 2 bases, with 6 bases spanning the gap. This CDR3 region has 13 residues. CDR3 coding DNA: TGTGCCAGCAGCTTCGGTCCCACAGATACGCAGTATTTT. It translates to CASSFGPTDTQYF.

The chain couples TRBV6-6 to TRBJ1-2, with D possibly TRBD1 on 5 matching bases. The CDR3 has 12 residues. Trimming took 6 bases from V and 7 from J, leaving 12 bases between them. The V gene's germline CDR1 is MNHNY and CDR2 SVGAGI (reference sequence). CDR3 sequence (DNA): TGTGCCAGCAGCACGACAGAGGCTGGCTACACCTTC. This encodes CASSTTEAGYTF.

The chain carries TRBV7-3 and TRBJ2-5; D may be TRBD2 (5 bases). The CDR3 spans 16 residues. In germline, CDR1 is SGHTA, CDR2 FQGTGA. Trimming left V 2 bases short and J 2 bases short, with 15 bases between. The CDR3 spells CASSLGLASDQETQYF. The CDR3 DNA is TGTGCCAGCAGCTTAGGATTAGCGTCTGATCAAGAGACCCAGTACTTC.

The chain recombines TRBV2 with TRBJ2-5; TRBD2 aligns across 7 bases. J gave up 1 base and V 5 bases, and 4 bases lay outside the gene matches. Germline assignment: CDR1 SNHLY and CDR2 FYNNEI. This CDR3 contains 14 residues. The CDR3: CASSPGRGQETQYF. Written as DNA, the CDR3 is TGTGCCAGCAGTCCGGGGAGGGGCCAAGAGACCCAGTACTTC.

The CDR3 spells CAVQGAGVRNEQFF. In nucleotides, the CDR3 is TGTGCCGTCCAGGGAGCGGGAGTGAGGAATGAGCAGTTCTTC. V gene TRBV7-6 combines with J gene TRBJ2-1, with 8 bases matching TRBD2. The CDR3 length is 14 residues. The V and J ends lost 11 bases and 7 bases, in that order; junction bases with no gene match: 13. Looked up from germline, CDR1 is SGHVS and CDR2 is FNYEAQ.

This sequence joins TRBV5-1 and TRBJ2-1; 7 bases are shared with TRBD2. The length of the CDR3 is 14 residues. The germline CDR1 and CDR2 sequences are SGHRS and YFSETQ. The V segment lost 2 bases and the J segment 6 bases; nucleotides outside the gene matches: 5. The CDR3 DNA is TGCGCCAGCAGCTTCCGGGAGGTAGCCAATGAGCAGTTCTTC. It yields the protein CASSFREVANEQFF.

The rearrangement links TRBV10-3 to TRBJ1-1; D unresolved. Trimming took off 2 bases at V and 7 bases at J, with 11 bases between the two ends. CDR3 length: 13 residues. From germline, CDR1 is ENHRY and CDR2 SYGVKD. The CDR3 nucleotides read TGTGCCATCAGTGAGGGCAGCGGTATTGAAGCTTTCTTT. Encoded protein: CAISEGSGIEAFF.

This chain uses TRBV7-2 with TRBJ2-1; TRBD1 might be the D (7 bases). This CDR3 contains 15 residues. The ends were cut back, 6 bases at V and 5 bases at J, with 17 bases in the middle. CDR1 and CDR2 from the germline V gene are SGHTA and FQGNSA. The CDR3 here is CASSPQGRGNNEQFF. As DNA, the CDR3 is TGTGCCAGCAGTCCACAGGGGCGCGGGAACAATGAGCAGTTCTTC. The full variable domain, rest sourced from reference TRBV7-2 and TRBJ2-1, is GAGVSQSPSNKVTEKGKDVELRCDPISGHTALYWYRQSLGQGLEFLIYFQGNSAPDKSGLPSDRFSAERTGGSVSTLTIQRTQQEDSAVYLCASSPQGRGNNEQFFGPGTRLTVL.